This is a list of T cell receptor beta chains from one sample in a study of blood T cell repertoires in COVID-19. Libraries were prepared by immunoSEQ multiplex PCR; TCRdb keeps only in-frame clonotypes and omits some of them. The table shows over 200,000 clones, with around 90% occurring only once. Sequencing used PBMCs or T cells enriched from blood (not recorded which). The receptors were gathered from a man younger than 40 who had been exposed to COVID-19. Each CDR3 is given with its conserved first and last residue. Fields, in order: J gene, V gene, clone size, D gene, CDR3 protein, CDR3 DNA. D genes are given only for firm matches. Rows may omit the clone size; those that give it use once, few, many or a size class.

>TRBJ2-5|TRBV29-1|-|TRBD2
CSVGASWGTLGGETQYF
TGCAGCGTTGGTGCGAGTTGGGGCACATTGGGAGGGGAGACCCAGTACTTC
>TRBJ1-5|TRBV19|-|-
CASSPGLSNQPQHF
TGTGCCAGTAGTCCGGGTTTGAGCAATCAGCCCCAGCATTTT
>TRBJ2-3|TRBV27|-|-
CASSPAWRELTDTQYF
TGTGCCAGCAGTCCCGCCTGGAGGGAACTCACAGATACGCAGTATTTT
>TRBJ1-4|TRBV5-1|-|-
CASKSGINEKLFF
TGCGCCAGCAAGTCGGGGATTAATGAAAAACTGTTTTTT
>TRBJ1-5|TRBV24-1|-|-
CATIPLLYGEGSQPQHF
TGTGCCACCATCCCGCTACTTTATGGGGAGGGCAGTCAGCCCCAGCATTTT
>TRBJ2-1|TRBV3-1/TRBV3-2|-|-
CASSQEQGGYNEQFF
TGTGCCAGCAGCCAAGAACAGGGCGGGTACAATGAGCAGTTCTTC
>TRBJ2-2|TRBV2|-|-
CASSPGRGYTGELFF
TGTGCCAGCAGCCCGGGCCGGGGGTACACCGGGGAGCTGTTTTTT
>TRBJ1-2|TRBV3-1/TRBV3-2|-|TRBD1
CASSLTQGTGDGYTF
TGTGCCAGCAGCCTCACCCAGGGGACAGGGGACGGCTACACCTTC
>TRBJ2-3|TRBV3-1/TRBV3-2|-|-
CAASGGTDTQYF
TGTGCCGCGTCTGGTGGCACAGATACGCAGTATTTT
>TRBJ2-3|TRBV5-4|-|TRBD2
CASSTGLADPDTQYF
TGTGCCAGCAGCACCGGACTAGCGGATCCAGATACGCAGTATTTT
>TRBJ1-2|TRBV9|-|-
CASSVAANYGYTF
TGTGCCAGCAGCGTAGCGGCTAACTATGGCTACACCTTC
>TRBJ1-2|TRBV24-1|once|TRBD1
CATSDLRDRGLYGYTF
TGTGCCACCAGTGATTTGCGAGACAGGGGGCTCTATGGCTACACCTTC
>TRBJ2-3|TRBV3-1/TRBV3-2|-|-
CASSLYFNPSTDTQYF
TGTGCCAGCAGCCTATACTTCAACCCTAGCACAGATACGCAGTATTTT
>TRBJ1-5|TRBV7-9|-|TRBD1
CASSLAGQGQRPQHF
TGTGCCAGCAGCTTAGCTGGACAGGGGCAGCGGCCCCAGCATTTT
>TRBJ1-4|TRBV14|-|-
CASSQAWGVREKLFF
TGTGCCAGCAGCCAAGCATGGGGGGTCCGTGAAAAACTGTTTTTT
>TRBJ1-5|TRBV29-1|-|-
CSVAGNSNQPQHF
TGCAGCGTAGCGGGCAACAGCAATCAGCCCCAGCATTTT
>TRBJ1-3|TRBV3-1/TRBV3-2|-|TRBD1
CASSPRGQVSSGNTIYF
TGTGCCAGCAGCCCCCGGGGACAGGTGAGCTCTGGAAACACCATATATTTT
>TRBJ2-2|TRBV30|-|TRBD2
CAWSAAGGLPGELFF
TGTGCCTGGAGTGCTGCGGGGGGATTGCCCGGGGAGCTGTTTTTT
>TRBJ1-2|TRBV18|-|-
CASSLFGQSRNYGYTF
TGTGCCAGCTCACTATTTGGACAGTCCCGCAACTATGGCTACACCTTC
>TRBJ1-1|TRBV5-1|-|TRBD1
CASSWDRGNTEAFF
TGCGCCAGCAGCTGGGACAGGGGGAACACTGAAGCTTTCTTT
>TRBJ2-1|TRBV14|-|TRBD2
CASSQYRGVAGTLSYNEQFF
TGTGCCAGCAGCCAATACCGCGGGGTAGCGGGGACGCTGTCCTACAATGAGCAGTTCTTC
>TRBJ2-3|TRBV19|-|TRBD2
CASSLAGPRDTQYF
TGTGCCAGTAGTTTAGCGGGTCCGAGAGATACGCAGTATTTT
>TRBJ2-3|TRBV20-1|-|-
CSASPGITDTQYF
TGCAGTGCTAGTCCGGGGATCACAGATACGCAGTATTTT
>TRBJ1-6|TRBV5-8|-|-
CASSPTPDSYSPLHF
TGTGCCAGCAGCCCAACCCCGGACTCTTATTCACCCCTCCACTTT